One TCR beta chain is described in this entry. The clone's antigen remains unknown. There are no base qualities to consult, and no much larger clone falls within one base. Using the deep immunoSEQ assay, multiplex PCR amplified TCR CDR3 regions from genomic DNA. Extracted genomic DNA from each cell subset was distributed evenly across all wells of several immunoSEQ 96-well plates, and each plate was treated as a replicate. For sorted subsets, each replicate PCR was loaded with 200 to 250 ng genomic DNA, equivalent to 25,000 to 35,000 T cell genomes. Purified libraries were quantified with a Qubit 3.0 fluorometer, sized on a Bioanalyzer 2100, and re-quantified with the KAPA Library Quantification kit. Every immunoSEQ 96-well plate was sequenced on a separate single-read 150-cycle Illumina NextSeq 550 flow cell. Per the original workflow: Because only junctional sequences without quality scores were contained in the immunoSEQ output, filtering matching that applied to full-length reads could not be performed. To assign V/J genes and CDR3, sequences were annotated using PyIR, a Python wrapper for IgBLAST v1.9, with IMGT germline references. Any read was removed if the V/J assignment was weak (E-value above 1e-6), the CDR3 was missing, or the read contained stop codons, out-of-frame junctions, or ambiguous translated residues. A V3J clonotype was defined by an identical inferred V gene, J gene, and CDR3 amino acid sequence. The percentage overlap between two repertoires was calculated by dividing the number of shared unique clonotypes by the size of the smaller repertoire. RTK rarefaction, the Chao1 estimator, and Recon v2.1 estimates of unobserved clonotypes were used to assess repertoire richness. Generation probabilities for all TCRbeta clonotypes obtained by the gDNA method from a few donors were computed using OLGA. The table was pulled from immuneACCESS by TCRdb, which kept in-frame rearrangements only. Such tables lose some clones; where checked, under half of the loss comes from unresolved V genes, and the rest has no known cause. V and J calls and clone size are given by that table; D and trimming were obtained from the DNA. The sample data list over a million clones, and 65% to 75% of these were observed just once. The ten largest clonotypes hold about 1.5% of the sample.

The donors were healthy, HIV-negative adults who had no recently reported acute infections or vaccinations. Only Caucasian adults living in Nashville, Tennessee, USA were represented among the donors. CD4+ T cells were enriched through magnetic negative selection, after which naive cells were positively selected on CD45RA and the remaining negative fraction served as the memory subset. Blood was collected by leukapheresis, and PBMCs were isolated by Ficoll-Histopaque density gradient centrifugation and then cryopreserved in liquid nitrogen vapor phase. Analytical flow cytometry was used to check the purity and quantity of each magnetically sorted T cell population. Genomic DNA was isolated from each sorted fraction and quantified by UV absorbance on a Nanodrop 2000c. The source of the sample is a study of shared clonotypes between healthy human individuals (dated by TCRdb to 2020 to 2021). A note on the overall study: The cohort included a few men and a couple of women between 18 and 49 years of age. Per donor, three plates each were used for CD4 naive and CD4 memory, two for CD8 naive, and one for CD8 memory. To estimate repertoire size and how much clonotype sharing occurs between individuals, the study deeply sequenced the blood TCR repertoires of a handful of healthy adults. Different laboratories and diverse techniques were used to prepare libraries and sequence TCR repertoires, to increase sequencing depth and limit assay-specific biases. Each donor's leukapheresis produced roughly between roughly 0.9 and 9 billion PBMCs. Study-wide conclusions, independent of this receptor: Pairwise subsampling indicated that sequencing depth was expected to affect the degree of clonotype sharing among donors. Sampling was limited to blood, and TCR repertoires in tissue likely differ from TCR repertoires in blood. Naive subsets generally had larger estimated clonotype richness than memory subsets did. Across several donors, approximately 5% of naive CD4, 3% to 4% of naive CD8, roughly 2.2% of memory CD4, and around 0.4% of memory CD8 clonotypes were shared. Higher generation probabilities were observed for clonotypes shared by all four sorted-subset donors than for non-shared clonotypes. Rarefaction of sorted-subset datasets indicated incomplete sequencing despite the large sequencing depth. Because the study included only a small number of donors, the genetic and exposure-history diversity represented was limited.

CDR1 ENHRY and CDR2 SYGVKD were looked up in the germline V gene. The CDR3, from cysteine to phenylalanine, totals 16 residues. Only the CDR3 part of the read is kept: 48 bases, read in frame from the first base. Cut back by 3 bases and 1 base, the V and J ends lie 13 bases apart. Sequenced input: memory CD4+ T cells sorted from blood. The label giving this sample's cell subset or site can be read as: CD45RA-negative fraction. The chain is made from TRBV10-3 and TRBJ1-5, with no D gene named confidently. The receptor was derived from a man between 18 and 35 years old in good health. The DNA sequence is as follows: TGTGCCATCAGTGATTCGATGGCCCAAAGCAATCAGCCCCAGCATTTT. Its amino acids are CAISDSMAQSNQPQHF.